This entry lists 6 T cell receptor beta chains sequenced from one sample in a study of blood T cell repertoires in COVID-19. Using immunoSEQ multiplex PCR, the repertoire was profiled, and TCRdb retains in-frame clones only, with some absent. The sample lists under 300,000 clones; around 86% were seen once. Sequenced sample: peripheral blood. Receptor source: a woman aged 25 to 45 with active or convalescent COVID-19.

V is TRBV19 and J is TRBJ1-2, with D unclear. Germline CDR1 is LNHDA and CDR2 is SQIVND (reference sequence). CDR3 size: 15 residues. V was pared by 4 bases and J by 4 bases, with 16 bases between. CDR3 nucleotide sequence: TGTGCCAGTAGTACTACAGTAGATTGGCGCTATGGCTACACCTTC. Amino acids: CASSTTVDWRYGYTF.

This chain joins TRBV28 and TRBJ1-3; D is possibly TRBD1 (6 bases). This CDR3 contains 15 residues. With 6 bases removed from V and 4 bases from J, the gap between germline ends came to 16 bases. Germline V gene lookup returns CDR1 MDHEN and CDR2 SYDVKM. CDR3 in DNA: TGTGCCAGCAGGAAAGACAGGCGCGCCGGAAACACCATATATTTT. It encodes CASRKDRRAGNTIYF.

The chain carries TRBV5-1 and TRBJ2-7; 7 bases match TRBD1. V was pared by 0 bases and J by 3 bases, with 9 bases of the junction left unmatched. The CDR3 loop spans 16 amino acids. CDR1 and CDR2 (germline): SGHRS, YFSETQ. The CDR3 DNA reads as TGCGCCAGCAGCTTGGAGCCGACAGGGCGCGGCTACGAGCAGTACTTC. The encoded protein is CASSLEPTGRGYEQYF.

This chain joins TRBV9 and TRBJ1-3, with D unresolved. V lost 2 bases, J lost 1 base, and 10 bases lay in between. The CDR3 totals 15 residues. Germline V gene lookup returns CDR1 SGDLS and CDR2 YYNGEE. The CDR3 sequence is CASSVDFSSGNTIYF. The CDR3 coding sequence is TGTGCCAGCAGCGTGGACTTCTCGTCTGGAAACACCATATATTTT.

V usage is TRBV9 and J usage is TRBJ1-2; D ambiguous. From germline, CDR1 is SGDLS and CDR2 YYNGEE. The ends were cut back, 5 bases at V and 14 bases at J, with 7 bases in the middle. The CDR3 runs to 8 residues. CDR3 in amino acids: CASSPGTF. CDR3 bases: TGTGCCAGCAGTCCGGGGACCTTC.

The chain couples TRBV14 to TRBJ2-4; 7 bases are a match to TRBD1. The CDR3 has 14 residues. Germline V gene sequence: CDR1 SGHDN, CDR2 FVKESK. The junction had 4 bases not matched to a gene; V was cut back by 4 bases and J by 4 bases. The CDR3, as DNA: TGTGCCAGCAGCCTGGGACAGACAAAAAACATTCAGTACTTC. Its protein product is CASSLGQTKNIQYF.